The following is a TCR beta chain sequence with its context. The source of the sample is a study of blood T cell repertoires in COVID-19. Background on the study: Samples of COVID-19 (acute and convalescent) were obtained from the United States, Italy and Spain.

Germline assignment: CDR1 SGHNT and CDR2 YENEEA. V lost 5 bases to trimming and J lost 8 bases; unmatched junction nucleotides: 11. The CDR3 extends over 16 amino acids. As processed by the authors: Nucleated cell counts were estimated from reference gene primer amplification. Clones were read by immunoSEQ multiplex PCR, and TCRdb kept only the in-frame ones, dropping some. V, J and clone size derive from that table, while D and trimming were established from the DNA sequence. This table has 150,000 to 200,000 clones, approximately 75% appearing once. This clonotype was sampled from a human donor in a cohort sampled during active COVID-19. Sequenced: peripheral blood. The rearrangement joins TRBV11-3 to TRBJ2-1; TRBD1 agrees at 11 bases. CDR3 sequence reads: CASSPDRGRIIDEQFF. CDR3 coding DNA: TGTGCCAGCAGCCCGGACAGGGGGCGCATCATTGATGAGCAGTTCTTC.